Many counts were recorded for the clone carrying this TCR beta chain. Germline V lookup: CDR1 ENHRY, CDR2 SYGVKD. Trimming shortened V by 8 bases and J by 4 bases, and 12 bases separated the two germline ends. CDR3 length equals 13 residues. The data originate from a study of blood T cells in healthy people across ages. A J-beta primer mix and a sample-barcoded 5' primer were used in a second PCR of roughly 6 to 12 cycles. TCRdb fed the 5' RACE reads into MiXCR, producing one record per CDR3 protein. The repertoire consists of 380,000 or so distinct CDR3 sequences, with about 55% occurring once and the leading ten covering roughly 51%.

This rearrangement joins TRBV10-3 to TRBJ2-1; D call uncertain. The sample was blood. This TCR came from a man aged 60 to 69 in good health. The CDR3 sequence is CAIASDGYNEQFF. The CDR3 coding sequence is TGTGCCATCGCTTCGGACGGATACAATGAGCAGTTCTTC.